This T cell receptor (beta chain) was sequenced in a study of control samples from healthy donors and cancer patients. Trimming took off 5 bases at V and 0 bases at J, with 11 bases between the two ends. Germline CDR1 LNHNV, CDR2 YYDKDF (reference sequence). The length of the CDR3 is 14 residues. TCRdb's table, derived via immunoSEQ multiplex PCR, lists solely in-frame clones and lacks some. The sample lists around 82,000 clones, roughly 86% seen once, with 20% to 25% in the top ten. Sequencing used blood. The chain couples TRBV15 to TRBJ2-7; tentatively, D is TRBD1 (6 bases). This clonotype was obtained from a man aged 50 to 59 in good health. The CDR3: CATSADSSSYEQYF. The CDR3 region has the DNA TGTGCCACCAGCGCGGACAGCAGCTCCTACGAGCAGTACTTC.